This T cell receptor beta chain was sequenced for a study of OX40 agonist ivuxolimab in advanced cancers. Background on the study: With a range of 23 to 79, age averaged about 58 years, and 65% to 90% were male.

Trimming stripped 5 bases from V and 3 bases from J, with 11 bases between. Germline loops: CDR1 SGHTA, CDR2 FQGNSA. The CDR3 consists of 14 residues. This clone was seen just once. Using immunoSEQ multiplex PCR, the repertoire was profiled, and TCRdb retains in-frame clones only, with some absent. The sample yields about 61,000 clones, approximately 82% seen once. The receptor comes from an adult with an advanced solid tumor such as melanoma, head and neck, liver or kidney cancer. V usage is TRBV7-2 and J usage is TRBJ1-5, with TRBD1 as a possible D gene (6 bases). Sample: CD4+ or CD8+ T cells sorted from blood, taken in a trial of the OX40 agonist ivuxolimab. The CDR3 DNA reads as TGTGCCAGCAGCCCAACAGGGCACAATCAGCCCCAGCATTTT. This gives the protein CASSPTGHNQPQHF.